This TCR beta chain was captured by sequencing in a study of T cell changes during pregnancy in multiple sclerosis. This table comes from immunoSEQ multiplex PCR, and its TCRdb copy is limited to in-frame clones, with some not included. Of 45,000 to 55,000 clones in the sample, roughly 88% are singletons; the top ten hold around 1.3%. Trimming left V 0 bases short and J 3 bases short, with 9 bases between. Looked up from germline, CDR1 is LGHNA and CDR2 is YNFKEQ. CDR3 length: 14 residues. The chain links TRBV4-2 to TRBJ2-7; possibly TRBD2 for D (6 bases). The TCR was taken from a female donor with multiple sclerosis, enrolled in a pregnancy study. The material was CD4+ T cells from peripheral blood mononuclear cells, obtained in the second trimester of pregnancy. CDR3 loop: CASSQEIGGYEQYF. CDR3 nucleotides: TGTGCCAGCAGCCAAGAAATCGGGGGCTACGAGCAGTACTTC.